A selection of T cell receptor beta chains follows, all from one sample in a study of CD8+ T cells in alopecia areata. Sequenced by immunoSEQ multiplex PCR; TCRdb stores in-frame clones only, minus some. This sample has some 95,000 clones; about 40% occur once, and the top ten carry roughly 18%. The sequenced sample was CD8+ T cells sorted from blood, obtained at week 24, from a patient treated with tofacitinib. Receptors originate from a human donor with alopecia areata. Both conserved end residues are part of each CDR3. The D gene is left open where the match is weak. Part of the rows lack a size; the others show once, few, many or a class for expanded clones.

DNA: TGCGCCAGCAGCCCCCCGGACTCAGATACGCAGTATTTT; CDR3: CASSPPDSDTQYF; D: -; J: TRBJ2-3; size: few; V: TRBV4-1
DNA: TGCAGCGTGGAAATCCGGGACAGGGGGCCGTACGAGCAGTACTTC; CDR3: CSVEIRDRGPYEQYF; D: TRBD1; J: TRBJ2-7; size: -; V: TRBV29-1
DNA: TGTGCCAGCAGTTATAATCAGGGGCGTACTGAAGCTTTCTTT; CDR3: CASSYNQGRTEAFF; D: -; J: TRBJ1-1; size: few; V: TRBV6-6
DNA: TGCGCCAGCAGCGACGTAGGAGCGGGGGAAGAGACCCAGTACTTC; CDR3: CASSDVGAGEETQYF; D: TRBD2; J: TRBJ2-5; size: -; V: TRBV5-1
DNA: TGTGCCAGTAGACAGGGGAGAAACATTCAGTACTTC; CDR3: CASRQGRNIQYF; D: TRBD1; J: TRBJ2-4; size: -; V: TRBV19
DNA: TGTGCCAGCAGGGGTCGTGCTAGCGGGCCGCCCGGGGAGCTGTTTTTT; CDR3: CASRGRASGPPGELFF; D: TRBD2; J: TRBJ2-2; size: few; V: TRBV7-9
DNA: TGCAGCGTAGGGGACAGCACCGGGGAGCTGTTTTTT; CDR3: CSVGDSTGELFF; D: TRBD1; J: TRBJ2-2; size: -; V: TRBV29-1
DNA: TGCGCCTCCACGGGGGGGTACAAAGAGACCCAGTACTTC; CDR3: CASTGGYKETQYF; D: TRBD2; J: TRBJ2-5; size: -; V: TRBV10-2
DNA: TGTGCCAGCAGCGCCCACAGGGACCATGGGATGAACACTGAAGCTTTCTTT; CDR3: CASSAHRDHGMNTEAFF; D: -; J: TRBJ1-1; size: -; V: TRBV9
DNA: TGTGCCAGCAGTTACTCGAGACGGAACTACGAGCAGTACTTC; CDR3: CASSYSRRNYEQYF; D: -; J: TRBJ2-7; size: -; V: TRBV6-5
DNA: TGTGCCAGCAGGACGACAGGGAGCAATCAGCCCCAGCATTTT; CDR3: CASRTTGSNQPQHF; D: TRBD1; J: TRBJ1-5; size: -; V: TRBV6-5